These 15 T cell receptor beta chains were sequenced from one sample in a study of blood T cell repertoires in COVID-19. Profiled with immunoSEQ multiplex PCR; TCRdb holds only in-frame clones, not every one. Of around 300,000 clones listed, roughly 90% were seen once; the top ten hold 4%. The sequenced sample consisted of peripheral blood. These receptors were obtained from a woman in her forties or fifties with active or convalescent COVID-19.

The J gene is TRBJ1-1, the V gene TRBV5-5; 8 bases match TRBD1. Unmatched junction bases numbered 10, after V lost 3 bases and J lost 6 bases. The CDR3 covers 15 residues. Per the germline V gene, CDR1 is SGHKS and CDR2 is YYEKEE (reference sequence). The CDR3 nucleotides read TGTGCCAGCAGCTCCCAGGGGGCTAGCAAATCTGAAGCTTTCTTT. It encodes CASSSQGASKSEAFF.

The chain employs TRBV29-1 and TRBJ1-2; D ambiguous. The CDR3 runs 12 residues. Per germline, CDR1 SQVTM and CDR2 ANQGSEA. Trimming stripped 0 bases from V and 11 bases from J, with 13 bases between. CDR3 protein: CSVEDGRGRYTF. CDR3 DNA sequence: TGCAGCGTTGAAGATGGGCGGGGAAGGTACACCTTC.

V usage is TRBV27 and J usage is TRBJ1-5; a weak D match, TRBD1 (5 bases). V shed 5 bases and J shed 2 bases, with 16 bases lying between them. CDR1 is MNHEY and CDR2 is SMNVEV in the germline V gene (reference sequence). CDR3 size: 16 residues. CDR3 sequence reads: CASSLLSGTGNQPQHF. The CDR3 coding sequence is TGTGCCAGCAGTCTTTTGTCAGGGACTGGCAATCAGCCCCAGCATTTT.

The chain is built from TRBV18 and TRBJ1-2; D unresolved. The CDR3 is 13 amino acids. Germline V lookup: CDR1 KGHSH, CDR2 LQKENI. The ends were cut back, 2 bases at V and 12 bases at J, with 16 bases in the middle. The CDR3 sequence: CASSPEYGEENTF. CDR3 coding DNA: TGTGCCAGCTCACCAGAATACGGGGAGGAGAACACCTTC.

The chain has TRBV3-1 (or the pseudogene TRBV3-2) and TRBJ1-1, with D possibly matching TRBD1 (5 bases). V lost 0 bases and J 1 base, leaving 15 bases between the germline ends. The length of the CDR3 is 17 residues. Germline CDR1 is LGHDT and CDR2 is YNNKEL (reference sequence). The CDR3 nucleotides read TGTGCCAGCAGCCAAGAAGTTGACAGCCAAACGAACACTGAAGCTTTCTTT. Protein product: CASSQEVDSQTNTEAFF.

The gene calls are TRBV19 and TRBJ2-3; perhaps TRBD2 as D (6 bases). CDR3 length: 15 amino acids. Per the germline V gene, CDR1 is LNHDA and CDR2 is SQIVND (reference sequence). V lost 4 bases to trimming and J lost 1 base, with 12 bases between them. CDR3 region: CASSREASGTDTQYF. CDR3 in DNA: TGTGCCAGTAGTAGGGAGGCTAGCGGCACAGATACGCAGTATTTT.

The genes are TRBV28 and TRBJ1-3; D remains ambiguous. Germline V gene data show CDR1 as MDHEN and CDR2 as SYDVKM. V lost 10 bases and J 0 bases, leaving 4 bases between the germline ends. The CDR3 contains 11 residues. CDR3 nucleotide sequence: TGTGCCACCTACTCTGGAAACACCATATATTTT. Its translation is CATYSGNTIYF.

The J gene is TRBJ2-7, the V gene TRBV6-5; tentatively, D is TRBD2 (6 bases). Germline loops: CDR1 MNHEY, CDR2 SVGAGI. CDR3 length equals 14 residues. Trimming stripped 6 bases from V and 1 base from J, with 13 bases between. CDR3 loop: CASRPFGGSYEQYF. CDR3 DNA sequence: TGTGCCAGCAGGCCATTCGGGGGATCCTACGAGCAGTACTTC.

The chain carries TRBV6-6 and TRBJ2-7; maybe TRBD2 (5 bases). V was cut by 6 bases and J by 4 bases, with 13 bases left in between. The CDR3 is made up of 13 amino acids. Germline CDR1 is MNHNY and CDR2 is SVGAGI (reference sequence). Written as DNA, the CDR3 is TGTGCCAGCAGGCAACTCTCGGGGTACGAGCAGTACTTC. Encoded protein: CASRQLSGYEQYF.

This chain connects TRBV18 to TRBJ2-5; 8 bases map to TRBD1. The V gene end was trimmed by 3 bases and the J gene end by 1 base; junction bases not matched to a gene: 4. The germline V gene has CDR1 KGHSH and CDR2 LQKENI. CDR3 length: 15 residues. Written as DNA, the CDR3 is TGTGCCAGCTCACCTATGACAGGGGTCCAAGAGACCCAGTACTTC. Its protein is CASSPMTGVQETQYF.

This clone occurred a few times. The gene calls are TRBV28 and TRBJ1-3; D unclear. In germline, CDR1 is MDHEN, CDR2 SYDVKM. V dropped 2 bases and J dropped 1 base, with 9 bases sitting between them. There are 15 residues in the CDR3. Here the CDR3 reads CASSLSPGSGNTIYF. In nucleotides, the CDR3 is TGTGCCAGCAGTTTAAGTCCAGGTTCTGGAAACACCATATATTTT.

The chain joins TRBV27 to TRBJ2-7; D is possibly TRBD1 (6 bases). This CDR3 has 14 amino acids. Germline CDR1 and CDR2: MNHEY and SMNVEV (reference sequence). V was trimmed by 2 bases and J by 0 bases, leaving 8 bases between them. The CDR3 bases are TGTGCCAGCAGTTTAATGGGGGCCTCCTACGAGCAGTACTTC. This translates into CASSLMGASYEQYF.

The J gene is TRBJ1-5, the V gene TRBV30, with 7 bases fitting TRBD1. The trim removed 1 base at V and 2 bases at J, leaving 5 bases unmatched. The CDR3 spans 15 residues. Germline V lookup: CDR1 GTSNPN, CDR2 SVGIG (reference sequence). CDR3 in DNA: TGTGCCTGGAGTGGACAGGGCGGGGGCAATCAGCCCCAGCATTTT. Translated: CAWSGQGGGNQPQHF.

The chain employs TRBV2 and TRBJ1-1, with D unclear. CDR1 is SNHLY, CDR2 FYNNEI, per germline. The CDR3 consists of 14 residues. Trimming left V 5 bases short and J 5 bases short, with 15 bases between. The CDR3 is CASSLAGLGTEAFF. CDR3 nucleotides: TGTGCCAGCAGTCTTGCGGGCCTAGGTACTGAAGCTTTCTTT.

The J gene is TRBJ2-7, the V gene TRBV18; TRBD1 aligns across 7 bases. J lost 1 base, V lost 4 bases, and 1 base had no gene match. The germline V gene has CDR1 KGHSH and CDR2 LQKENI. The CDR3 totals 13 residues. This CDR3 is CASSLQGSYEQYF. The CDR3 DNA follows: TGTGCCAGCTCACTACAGGGGTCCTACGAGCAGTACTTC.